One and the same sample provided the 14 T cell receptor beta chains below, sequenced in a study of cytomegalovirus exposure and HLA in healthy donors. The PCR had 60 Vbeta and 13 Jbeta primers. Sequencing used immunoSEQ multiplex PCR; TCRdb keeps in-frame clones, though not all of them. The data hold some 120,000 clones, with over 60% observed a single time. Sequenced material: PBMCs. The source is a woman aged 35 to 49 in good health and CMV-seropositive.

The gene calls are TRBV5-4 and TRBJ2-2; the D is unclear. V was cut by 2 bases and J by 3 bases, with 5 bases left in between. CDR1 and CDR2 (germline): SGHNT, YYREEE (reference sequence). The length of the CDR3 is 13 residues. The CDR3 here is CASSLSYTGELFF. As DNA, the CDR3 is TGTGCCAGCAGCTTAAGCTACACCGGGGAGCTGTTTTTT.

V and J are TRBV4-1 and TRBJ2-2; D is perhaps TRBD2 (6 bases). Trimming took 5 bases from V and 1 from J, leaving 11 bases between them. Germline V lookup: CDR1 MGHRA, CDR2 YSYEKL. The CDR3 spans 15 residues. CDR3 sequence (DNA): TGCGCCAGCAGCTTGGGACTTTGGAACACCGGGGAGCTGTTTTTT. It specifies CASSLGLWNTGELFF.

The chain is built from TRBV19 and TRBJ2-7, with 10 bases that match TRBD1. The CDR3 contains 16 residues. J gave up 2 bases and V 5 bases, and 9 bases lay outside the gene matches. From germline, CDR1 is LNHDA and CDR2 SQIVND (reference sequence). Here the CDR3 DNA reads TGTGCCAGTAGTGCCGGGAGACAGGGGGCCCCCTACGAGCAGTACTTC. Its protein is CASSAGRQGAPYEQYF.

J is TRBJ2-3 and V is TRBV10-2, with 8 nucleotides matching TRBD2. Germline values: CDR1 WSHSY, CDR2 SAAADI. The CDR3 loop spans 14 amino acids. Trimming at V came to 4 bases and at J to 6 bases, leaving 6 bases not matched to a gene. The CDR3: CASSANRLADTQYF. CDR3 nucleotides: TGCGCCAGCAGTGCGAACCGACTAGCGGATACGCAGTATTTT.

The CDR3 loop is CASSYGLAENTGELFF. The CDR3 DNA reads as TGTGCCAGCAGTTACGGGCTAGCGGAGAACACCGGGGAGCTGTTTTTT. The rearrangement joins TRBV6-5 to TRBJ2-2, with TRBD2 matching 7 bases. V dropped 2 bases and J dropped 1; count of bases not matched to a gene: 4. The CDR3 is 16 residues long. CDR1 and CDR2 from the germline V gene are MNHEY and SVGAGI.

The chain joins TRBV13 to TRBJ1-3; the match to TRBD1 covers 10 bases. CDR3 length equals 15 residues. The V gene end was trimmed by 5 bases and the J gene end by 3 bases; junction bases not matched to a gene: 4. CDR1 and CDR2 (germline): PRHDT, FYEKMQ (reference sequence). CDR3 loop: CASSQGQGVGNTIYF. CDR3 sequence (DNA): TGTGCCAGCAGCCAAGGACAGGGGGTTGGAAACACCATATATTTT.

J is TRBJ2-7 and V is TRBV6-6; 7 nucleotides agree with TRBD1. CDR1 is MNHNY and CDR2 is SVGAGI in the germline V gene (reference sequence). Losses at the gene ends were 6 bases for V and 5 bases for J; bases not matched to a gene: 13. The CDR3 has 15 residues. Here the CDR3 DNA reads TGTGCCAGCAGGACTCCGCGACAGGGAATCCACGAGCAGTACTTC. Protein sequence: CASRTPRQGIHEQYF.

V usage is TRBV6-5 and J usage is TRBJ2-7; 8 bases match TRBD1. The CDR3 loop spans 13 amino acids. V lost 6 bases, J lost 5 bases, and 6 bases stayed unmatched. Germline V gives CDR1 MNHEY, CDR2 SVGAGI. CDR3 sequence (DNA): TGTGCCAGCAGACTGAACAGGGGGGACGAGCAGTACTTC. Protein sequence: CASRLNRGDEQYF.

This clone was detected a few times. The rearrangement links TRBV11-2 to TRBJ1-1, with D perhaps matching TRBD1 (5 bases). Trimming cost V 4 bases and J 8 bases, with 17 bases left between them. Germline lookup yields CDR1 SGHAT and CDR2 FQNNGV. The CDR3 is 14 amino acids. This chain's CDR3 is CASSSIRGLEEAFF. The CDR3 region has the DNA TGTGCCAGCAGCTCTATCCGGGGGTTAGAGGAAGCTTTCTTT.

The chain's CDR3 is CASSFGFTTDTQYF. In nucleotides, the CDR3 is TGTGCCAGCAGCTTCGGGTTCACCACAGATACGCAGTATTTT. V gene TRBV5-5 combines with J gene TRBJ2-3; no firm D call. This CDR3 has 14 residues. Germline V gives CDR1 SGHKS, CDR2 YYEKEE (reference sequence). Trimming took 2 bases from V and 2 from J, leaving 9 bases between them.

This chain uses TRBV19 with TRBJ2-2; D unclear. Per the germline V gene, CDR1 is LNHDA and CDR2 is SQIVND (reference sequence). The ends were cut back, 10 bases at V and 3 bases at J, with 27 bases in the middle. The CDR3 length is 18 residues. The CDR3 region is CAISKRVGGKDYTGELFF. DNA of the CDR3: TGTGCCATCTCCAAACGGGTTGGCGGCAAAGATTACACCGGGGAGCTGTTTTTT.

The sample holds a few counts of this clone. The DNA of the CDR3 is TGCGCCAGCGGATTAACAGGGGGGATATCCTATGGCTACACCTTC. It encodes CASGLTGGISYGYTF. This chain links TRBV5-1 with TRBJ1-2; 8 bases match TRBD1. This CDR3 is 15 amino acids long. V gave up 7 bases and J gave up 4 bases; unmatched junction bases: 12. Germline V gives CDR1 SGHRS, CDR2 YFSETQ.

The V call is TRBV27, the J call TRBJ2-1, with 7 nucleotides matching TRBD2. V dropped 7 bases and J dropped 4; count of bases not matched to a gene: 10. This CDR3 region has 15 residues. Germline-derived CDR1 and CDR2 are MNHEY and SMNVEV (reference sequence). In DNA, the CDR3 is TGTGCCAGCACCCCCGAGGGCGGGGGATACAATGAGCAGTTCTTC. This gives the protein CASTPEGGGYNEQFF.

The V call is TRBV7-8, the J call TRBJ1-4; D remains unclear. This CDR3 spans 13 amino acids. CDR1 and CDR2 (germline): SGHVS, FQNEAQ. The V gene lost 5 bases and the J gene lost 8 bases, with 12 bases spanning the gap. CDR3 amino acids: CASSTSPLEKLFF. The CDR3 DNA is TGTGCCAGCAGCACTTCCCCTTTGGAAAAACTGTTTTTT.